The 29 T cell receptor beta chains in this list originate from one sample, sequenced in a study of blood T cell repertoires in COVID-19. The assay was immunoSEQ multiplex PCR, and TCRdb's table has in-frame clones only and misses some. The table lists roughly 140,000 clones, around 80% of them singletons, with around 7.1% in the top ten. The source material was PBMCs or T cells enriched from blood (not recorded which). The receptors shown here come from a man in his fifties or sixties who had recovered from COVID-19.

The chain recombines TRBV13 with TRBJ2-7; perhaps TRBD2 as D (5 bases). The germline CDR1 and CDR2 sequences are PRHDT and FYEKMQ (reference sequence). V dropped 2 bases and J dropped 2 bases, with 19 bases sitting between them. CDR3 length: 17 residues. CDR3 sequence (DNA): TGTGCCAGCAGCTTAAGAGGGTACAACCACCATACCTACGAGCAGTACTTC. This encodes CASSLRGYNHHTYEQYF.

This clone was seen a few times. The chain combines TRBV19 with TRBJ2-5; unclear D gene. Trimming cost V 2 bases and J 4 bases, with 11 bases left between them. Germline lookup yields CDR1 LNHDA and CDR2 SQIVND (reference sequence). CDR3 length: 14 amino acids. The CDR3 region has the DNA TGTGCCAGTAGTATAAGTCGAGCAGGAGAGACCCAGTACTTC. Translating it yields CASSISRAGETQYF.

The rearrangement uses TRBV27 and TRBJ2-1; TRBD1 agrees at 10 bases. Germline CDR1 and CDR2: MNHEY and SMNVEV (reference sequence). This CDR3 has 17 amino acids. The V and J ends lost 4 bases and 12 bases, in that order; junction bases with no gene match: 18. CDR3: CASSSHPGTGEGLGQFF. CDR3 DNA sequence: TGTGCCAGCAGTTCTCATCCCGGGACAGGGGAAGGTCTTGGGCAGTTCTTC.

The J gene is TRBJ2-7, the V gene TRBV3-1 (or the pseudogene TRBV3-2); TRBD2 matches 11 bases. Germline CDR1 reads LGHDT; CDR2 reads YNNKEL (reference sequence). Trimming removed 3 bases from V and 4 bases from J; junction bases left unmatched: 5. This CDR3 spans 15 amino acids. As DNA, the CDR3 is TGTGCCAGCAGCCAGGCACTAGCGGGGGAATACGAGCAGTACTTC. Encoded protein: CASSQALAGEYEQYF.

The V gene is TRBV3-1 (or the pseudogene TRBV3-2), the J gene TRBJ1-6, with TRBD1 as a possible D gene (6 bases). The germline V gene has CDR1 LGHDT and CDR2 YNNKEL (reference sequence). V was trimmed by 4 bases and J by 10 bases, leaving 8 bases between them. CDR3 length equals 12 residues. CDR3 DNA: TGTGCCAGCAGCCTAAGGGGGTCACCCCTCCACTTT. Protein product: CASSLRGSPLHF.

The genes are TRBV4-2 and TRBJ2-2; D is unresolved. In germline, CDR1 is LGHNA, CDR2 YNFKEQ. Trimming removed 0 bases from V and 0 bases from J, with 5 bases in between. CDR3 length: 15 residues. The CDR3 DNA sequence: TGTGCCAGCAGCCAAGAGGCCTCGAACACCGGGGAGCTGTTTTTT. Its protein product is CASSQEASNTGELFF.

The rearrangement links TRBV19 to TRBJ2-2, with no clear D. V was cut by 7 bases and J by 3 bases, with 18 bases left in between. The germline CDR1 and CDR2 sequences are LNHDA and SQIVND (reference sequence). This CDR3 has 16 residues. This CDR3 reads CASTEQFKKDTGELFF. CDR3 sequence (DNA): TGTGCCAGTACCGAACAGTTTAAGAAGGACACCGGGGAGCTGTTTTTT.

The CDR3 protein is CASTLGLDSYNEQFF. The CDR3 nucleotides read TGTGCCAGCACCTTGGGACTGGACTCCTACAATGAGCAGTTCTTC. The V call is TRBV13, the J call TRBJ2-1; D is perhaps TRBD2 (6 bases). V lost 7 bases and J lost 0, with 13 bases in between. This CDR3 is built from 15 residues. Germline V gives CDR1 PRHDT, CDR2 FYEKMQ (reference sequence).

A single count supports this clone. V gene TRBV12-1 combines with J gene TRBJ2-5; TRBD2, the table's D call, lacks a check against the DNA. TRBV12-1 is a pseudogene locus. The CDR3 loop spans 12 amino acids. The CDR3 region has the DNA TGTGCCAGCAGCCCGGGGGGGGAGACCCAGTACTTC. Its protein is CASSPGGETQYF.

The chain has TRBV30 and TRBJ2-7, with 9 positions matching TRBD1. This CDR3 has 13 residues. Germline V gene sequence: CDR1 GTSNPN, CDR2 SVGIG (reference sequence). The J segment lost 2 bases and the V segment lost 3 bases, leaving 2 bases of the junction unmatched. In nucleotides, the CDR3 is TGTGCCTGGAGCAGACAGGGGGCCTACGAGCAGTACTTC. It encodes CAWSRQGAYEQYF.

The chain couples TRBV10-3 to TRBJ2-7; 9 nucleotides align to TRBD1. The V segment lost 6 bases and the J segment 1 base; nucleotides outside the gene matches: 4. This CDR3 has 14 residues. The germline V gene encodes CDR1 ENHRY and CDR2 SYGVKD. Here the CDR3 reads CAISPGTGSYEQYF. CDR3 sequence (DNA): TGTGCCATCAGCCCCGGGACAGGGTCCTACGAGCAGTACTTC.

The rearrangement joins TRBV18 to TRBJ1-1; D is perhaps TRBD1 (6 bases). The V end was cut by 4 bases, the J end by 1 base, with 19 bases between. Per the germline V gene, CDR1 is KGHSH and CDR2 is LQKENI. This CDR3 comprises 17 residues. CDR3 sequence (DNA): TGTGCCAGCTCACTAATTCGGACAGAAACGTCGAACACTGAAGCTTTCTTT. Translation gives CASSLIRTETSNTEAFF. The full variable domain, its missing parts supplied by reference TRBV18 and TRBJ1-1, is NAGVMQNPRHLVRRRGQEARLRCSPMKGHSHVYWYRQLPEEGLKFMVYLQKENIIDESGMPKERFSAEFPKEGPSILRIQQVVRGDSAAYFCASSLIRTETSNTEAFFGQGTRLTVV.

The chain carries TRBV19 and TRBJ1-4; D not certain. Deletions cut 7 bases from V and 0 bases from J, with 9 bases between. CDR1 and CDR2 from the germline V gene are LNHDA and SQIVND (reference sequence). The CDR3 totals 14 residues. CDR3 bases: TGTGCCAGTACGTACAGTACAACTAATGAAAAACTGTTTTTT. Amino acids: CASTYSTTNEKLFF.

The rearrangement uses TRBV7-8 and TRBJ2-5; 14 positions agree with TRBD2. Germline CDR1 and CDR2: SGHVS and FQNEAQ. V shed 4 bases and J 5 bases; nucleotides not matched to a gene: 3. This CDR3 comprises 15 residues. The CDR3 is CASSWTSGGRETQYF. In DNA, the CDR3 is TGTGCCAGCAGCTGGACTAGCGGGGGGCGGGAGACCCAGTACTTC.

The CDR3 nucleotides read TGCGCCAGCAGCCCCTCGACAGGCGTTGAGACCCAGTACTTC. Translated, it gives CASSPSTGVETQYF. The V gene is TRBV5-1, the J gene TRBJ2-5, with D possibly TRBD1 on 6 matching bases. CDR1 SGHRS and CDR2 YFSETQ come from the germline V gene. V was cut by 4 bases and J by 5 bases, with 15 bases left in between. The CDR3 is made up of 14 amino acids. The whole variable domain, remainder taken from reference TRBV5-1 and TRBJ2-5, is KAGVTQTPRYLIKTRGQQVTLSCSPISGHRSVSWYQQTPGQGLQFLFEYFSETQRNKGNFPGRFSGRQFSNSRSEMNVSTLELGDSALYLCASSPSTGVETQYFGPGTRLLVL.

The rearrangement uses TRBV2 and TRBJ1-1; D is ambiguous. CDR1 and CDR2 (germline): SNHLY, FYNNEI. The CDR3 runs to 14 residues. Trimming removed 8 bases from V and 0 bases from J, with 13 bases in between. CDR3 residues: CASFLENLNTEAFF. The CDR3, as DNA: TGTGCCAGCTTTTTAGAGAATTTGAACACTGAAGCTTTCTTT.

The rearrangement joins TRBV12-5 to TRBJ2-1, with D maybe TRBD2 (7 bases). V lost 0 bases to trimming and J lost 3 bases, with 15 bases between them. The CDR3 sequence is 17 residues long. Germline CDR1 LGHNT, CDR2 FRNRAP. For the CDR3, the DNA is TGTGCTAGTGGTTTGGTACACGAGGGGGGGTTCTACAATGAGCAGTTCTTC. The encoded protein is CASGLVHEGGFYNEQFF.

This chain joins TRBV12-3 or TRBV12-4 and TRBJ2-1, with D perhaps TRBD1 (5 bases). The CDR3 is made up of 13 amino acids. The V end lost 6 bases, the J end lost 4 bases, and 10 bases lay between the germline ends. CDR3 protein: CASRYSGYNEQFF. CDR3 DNA sequence: TGTGCCAGCAGATATTCAGGGTACAATGAGCAGTTCTTC.

The genes are TRBV15 and TRBJ2-1, with 16 bases that match TRBD2. Germline V gives CDR1 LNHNV, CDR2 YYDKDF (reference sequence). The CDR3 is made up of 18 amino acids. The ends lost 3 bases at V and 6 bases at J; junction bases unmatched: 8. The CDR3 sequence: CATSRASGLAGGSNEQFF. DNA of the CDR3: TGTGCCACCAGCAGGGCGTCGGGACTAGCGGGGGGGAGCAATGAGCAGTTCTTC. The full variable domain, in which reference TRBV15 and TRBJ2-1 provide the parts outside the CDR3, is DAMVIQNPRYQVTQFGKPVTLSCSQTLNHNVMYWYQQKSSQAPKLLFHYYDKDFNNEADTPDNFQSRRPNTSFCFLDIRSPGLGDTAMYLCATSRASGLAGGSNEQFFGPGTRLTVL.

The chain is built from TRBV5-5 and TRBJ1-6, with 8 bases aligning to TRBD1. There are 14 residues in the CDR3. J lost 6 bases, V lost 3 bases, and 2 bases had no gene match. The germline gives CDR1 SGHKS, CDR2 YYEKEE (reference sequence). CDR3 protein: CASSSDRGNSPLHF. As DNA, the CDR3 is TGTGCCAGCAGCTCCGACAGGGGTAATTCACCCCTCCACTTT.

J is TRBJ2-1 and V is TRBV19; 10 bases line up with TRBD1. V was clipped by 3 bases and J by 5 bases; unmatched bases: 4. CDR1 LNHDA and CDR2 SQIVND come from the germline V gene (reference sequence). CDR3 size: 15 residues. The CDR3 DNA reads TGTGCCAGTAGTATTCCCGGGACAGGGGACAATGAGCAGTTCTTC. This encodes CASSIPGTGDNEQFF.

This rearrangement joins TRBV3-1 (or the pseudogene TRBV3-2) to TRBJ2-2; D gene unclear. CDR1 LGHDT and CDR2 YNNKEL come from the germline V gene (reference sequence). Deletions cut 4 bases from V and 5 bases from J, with 5 bases between. This CDR3 spans 12 amino acids. CDR3 in amino acids: CASSRGTGELFF. The CDR3 DNA is TGTGCCAGCAGCCGCGGAACCGGGGAGCTGTTTTTT.

The chain joins TRBV5-1 to TRBJ2-6, with no clear D. The CDR3 runs 15 residues. Germline lookup yields CDR1 SGHRS and CDR2 YFSETQ. Trimming left V 0 bases short and J 0 bases short, with 4 bases between. As DNA, the CDR3 is TGCGCCAGCAGCTTGGGGAGCTCTGGGGCCAACGTCCTGACTTTC. Residues: CASSLGSSGANVLTF.

V is TRBV27 and J is TRBJ2-3, with 9 bases aligning to TRBD2. The CDR3 has 14 amino acids. Germline CDR1 is MNHEY and CDR2 is SMNVEV (reference sequence). J was trimmed by 5 bases and V by 2 bases; bases with no gene match: 2. The CDR3 DNA sequence: TGTGCCAGCAGTTTACGGCGGGGGGGAGATACGCAGTATTTT. It codes for CASSLRRGGDTQYF.

There are a few counts of this clone. One end of the junction is discordant with germline, which a read error may explain. V and J are TRBV7-9 and TRBJ2-7, with 8 bases lining up with TRBD1. Germline CDR1 is SEHNR and CDR2 is FQNEAQ (reference sequence). This CDR3 is 15 amino acids long. CDR3 protein: CASSFGAGGSNEQYF. CDR3 DNA sequence: TGTGCCAGCAGCTTTGGGGCAGGGGGCTCCAACGAGCAGTACTTC.

This clone showed up just a few times. J is TRBJ2-7 and V is TRBV28, with D maybe TRBD1 (6 bases). This CDR3 has 15 residues. Germline CDR1 and CDR2: MDHEN and SYDVKM. Trimming removed 4 bases from V and 5 bases from J, with 18 bases in between. The CDR3 DNA is TGTGCCAGCAGTTCCACAGGGACGTTTTCCCACGAGCAGTACTTC. Translation gives CASSSTGTFSHEQYF. The whole variable domain, remainder taken from reference TRBV28 and TRBJ2-7, is DVKVTQSSRYLVKRTGEKVFLECVQDMDHENMFWYRQDPGLGLRLIYFSYDVKMKEKGDIPEGYSVSREKKERFSLILESASTNQTSMYLCASSSTGTFSHEQYFGPGTRLTVT.

This clone occurred once. The rearrangement joins TRBV27 to TRBJ1-2, with 12 bases identical to TRBD1. Germline CDR1 reads MNHEY; CDR2 reads SMNVEV (reference sequence). With 5 bases clipped from V and 5 bases from J, the junction kept 12 bases outside the gene matches. This CDR3 comprises 17 residues. CDR3 in DNA: TGTGCCAGCAGTATGGGGACAGGGGGCTTCCATGGGTATGGCTACACCTTC. Its translation: CASSMGTGGFHGYGYTF.

The rearrangement links TRBV30 to TRBJ1-2; D perhaps matches TRBD1 (5 bases). Germline values: CDR1 GTSNPN, CDR2 SVGIG (reference sequence). The V and J ends lost 2 bases and 3 bases respectively, with 28 bases between them. This CDR3 contains 19 residues. CDR3 sequence (DNA): TGTGCCTGGAGTATCGCTAGCGGGGTGAGCGTAAAGGGGTACTATGGCTACACCTTC. It encodes CAWSIASGVSVKGYYGYTF.

The chain couples TRBV7-9 to TRBJ2-7; D is possibly TRBD1 (5 bases). Trimming left V 7 bases short and J 3 bases short, with 7 bases between. Germline loops: CDR1 SEHNR, CDR2 FQNEAQ (reference sequence). This CDR3 is 11 amino acids long. The CDR3 coding sequence is TGTGCCAGCACCCAGGGCTACGAGCAGTACTTC. It is translated as CASTQGYEQYF. Variable domain in full (rest from reference TRBV7-9 and TRBJ2-7): DTGVSQNPRHKITKRGQNVTFRCDPISEHNRLYWYRQTLGQGPEFLTYFQNEAQLEKSRLLSDRFSAERPKGSFSTLEIQRTEQGDSAMYLCASTQGYEQYFGPGTRLTVT.